The T cell receptor beta chain under discussion was sequenced for a study of blood T cells in healthy people across ages. Study results and caveats: PBMCs went unsorted, and a conclusive naive versus antigen-experienced comparison was therefore prevented.

On this clonotype: Its specificity is unknown. Possible read error: a much larger clone is one base away.

Germline CDR1 and CDR2: SQVTM and ANQGSEA. The CDR3 consists of 13 residues. PCR was performed a second time for roughly 7 to 12 cycles using a sample-barcoded 5' primer and a J-beta primer mix. Every cDNA molecule bore a tag from a template-switch adaptor containing 12 random nucleotides. Researchers report that each sample yielded at least 2.5 million CDR3-containing paired-end reads. TCRdb fed the 5' RACE reads into MiXCR, producing one record per CDR3 protein. The sample shows more than 750,000 distinct CDR3 sequences, about 28% of them seen only once. The sample was also linked to a second study, of T cells of mothers and their children. That report notes: Relative to unrelated pairs, biologically related mother-child dyads exhibited marginally greater, non-significant overlap.

The chain combines TRBV29-1 with TRBJ1-4, with 8 bases identical to TRBD1. Sequencing was carried out using blood. The TCR sequence derives from a woman aged 40-49 years in good health. The CDR3 protein is CNAEQGGNEKLFF. The CDR3 coding sequence is TGCAACGCCGAACAGGGGGGGAACGAAAAACTGTTTTTT.